This T cell receptor (beta chain) was recovered during a study of tumor-infiltrating lymphocytes in primary liver carcinoma. As regards this clonotype: No antigen is known for it. The junction differs from germline at one of its ends, possibly a read error.

Broader study findings: A fraction of only about 7-24% of top clones appeared in all five tumor regions.

Taking about 20-31 mg of unsorted bulk tissue, the authors co-extracted RNA and DNA. Researchers generated TCR beta cDNA from around 510 ng of total RNA, relying on a constant-region primer. ARM-PCR, slightly modified, supplied the TCR beta libraries through three nested multiplex PCR rounds. A C-beta reverse primer was combined with TRBV1-TRBV30 forward primers in the first two PCR rounds, and each round had 10 cycles. TCRdb reprocessed the multiplex PCR reads with MiXCR, giving one entry per CDR3 protein. The sample consists of under 200,000 distinct CDR3 sequences, over 80% of them appearing once. This CDR3 is built from 18 residues. Looked up from germline, CDR1 is MNHNS and CDR2 is SASEGT.

This chain uses TRBV6-1 with TRBJ2-6; the D gene is possibly TRBD1 (6 bases). The clonotype was recovered from a man aged 40-49 years with primary liver carcinoma and hepatitis B virus infection. The specimen sequenced was tumor tissue from primary liver carcinoma. The CDR3 DNA sequence: TGTGCCAGCAGTGCCAGACAGGTGCTATTGTCTGGGGCCAACGTCCTGTCTTTC. Amino acid sequence: CASSARQVLLSGANVLSF.